The 2 T cell receptor beta chains listed next were all sequenced from one sample in a study of low-dose radiotherapy and immunotherapy resistance in tumors. With TRAV- and TRBV-specific primers, first-strand cDNA was made, covering the alpha and beta chains. A roughly 20-cycle PCR with a constant-region primer and V-primer adapter amplified TCRs. MiXCR, applied by TCRdb to the reads, yields one record per CDR3 protein. The table shows under 20,000 distinct CDR3 sequences, with approximately 79% occurring only once. These TCRs come from a human donor with advanced metastatic prostate, ovarian, gallbladder or colorectal cancer (not recorded which). This table probably holds off-target reads from a library built for another chain.

The chain is built from TRBV6-6 and TRBJ1-2; 7 positions agree with TRBD1. Germline CDR1 MNHNY, CDR2 SVGAGI (reference sequence). The V gene end was trimmed by 8 bases and the J gene end by 6 bases; junction bases not matched to a gene: 12. The CDR3 covers 14 residues. The CDR3 DNA reads as TGTGCCAGCGGGGGAGACAGGGTGAGGGATGGCTACACCTTC. Amino acids: CASGGDRVRDGYTF.

This clonotype was seen a handful of times. The CDR3 reads CASDRDGTSGANVLTF. The CDR3 nucleotides read TGTGCCAGCGATCGAGACGGAACCTCTGGGGCCAACGTCCTGACTTTC. This chain joins TRBV2 and TRBJ2-6, with D uncertain. Germline CDR1 reads SNHLY; CDR2 reads FYNNEI. The CDR3 extends over 16 amino acids. Deletions cut 8 bases from V and 0 bases from J, with 14 bases between.